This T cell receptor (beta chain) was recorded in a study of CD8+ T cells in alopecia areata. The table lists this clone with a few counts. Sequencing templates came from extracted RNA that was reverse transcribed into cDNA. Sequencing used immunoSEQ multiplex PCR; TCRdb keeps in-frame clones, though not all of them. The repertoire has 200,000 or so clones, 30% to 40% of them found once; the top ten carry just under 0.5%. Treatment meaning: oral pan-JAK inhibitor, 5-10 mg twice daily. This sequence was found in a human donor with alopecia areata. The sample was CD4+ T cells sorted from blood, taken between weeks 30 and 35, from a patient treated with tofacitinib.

Here the CDR3 DNA reads TGTGCCAGCAGCCGAGGGGGGAGAAGGATCCCATACAATGAGCAGTTCTTC. Amino acids: CASSRGGRRIPYNEQFF. The gene calls are TRBV7-9 and TRBJ2-1; D assignment may be TRBD1 or TRBD2 (6 bases each). Germline values: CDR1 SEHNR, CDR2 FQNEAQ (reference sequence). The V gene lost 5 bases and the J gene lost 4 bases, with 21 bases spanning the gap. This CDR3 contains 17 residues.